This is a list of T cell receptor beta chains from one sample in a study of blood T cell repertoires in COVID-19. TCRdb's copy holds only in-frame clones and misses some; the assay was immunoSEQ multiplex PCR. This table holds some 87,000 clones, roughly 80% found once. Sequenced sample: peripheral blood. Source of these receptors: a man at least 80 years old with active or convalescent COVID-19. Each CDR3 is given with its conserved first and last residue. D genes are given only for firm matches. Where a row states a size, it is once, few, many or the class of an expanded clone; other rows omit it.

d_call: .; j_call: TRBJ2-3; v_call: TRBV19; clone_size: .; cdr3_nt: TGTGCCAGTAGGCACGGACTCGACACAGATACGCAGTATTTT; cdr3_aa: CASRHGLDTDTQYF
d_call: .; j_call: TRBJ1-2; v_call: TRBV5-5; clone_size: few; cdr3_nt: TGTGCCAGCACAGAAACGATTCGGGGGGGCTACACCTTC; cdr3_aa: CASTETIRGGYTF
d_call: .; j_call: TRBJ1-1; v_call: TRBV6-5; clone_size: .; cdr3_nt: TGTGCCAGCAGTTATGTCGGCGGGAACACTGAAGCTTTCTTT; cdr3_aa: CASSYVGGNTEAFF
d_call: TRBD1; j_call: TRBJ1-5; v_call: TRBV30; clone_size: .; cdr3_nt: TGTGCCTGGAGACCCCCGGGGACAGGGGGCTATCAGCCCCAGCATTTT; cdr3_aa: CAWRPPGTGGYQPQHF
d_call: TRBD1; j_call: TRBJ1-2; v_call: TRBV6-5; clone_size: .; cdr3_nt: TGTGCCAGCAGGCCTACAGGGGGCTACTATGGCTACACCTTC; cdr3_aa: CASRPTGGYYGYTF
d_call: .; j_call: TRBJ1-1; v_call: TRBV18; clone_size: .; cdr3_nt: TGTGCCAGCTCACCCCAGAACACTGAAGCTTTCTTT; cdr3_aa: CASSPQNTEAFF
d_call: TRBD1; j_call: TRBJ1-1; v_call: TRBV6-2/TRBV6-3; clone_size: .; cdr3_nt: TGTGCCAGCAGTTGGGGACAGGGTGTCGCTGAAGCTTTCTTT; cdr3_aa: CASSWGQGVAEAFF
d_call: TRBD1; j_call: TRBJ1-2; v_call: TRBV11-2; clone_size: .; cdr3_nt: TGTGCCAGCAGCATAAGGACAGGAGAGGTAGCTAACTATGGCTACACCTTC; cdr3_aa: CASSIRTGEVANYGYTF
d_call: .; j_call: TRBJ1-2; v_call: TRBV5-1; clone_size: .; cdr3_nt: TGCGCCAGCAGCTTGGAGCCCCTCGGCCGACAGGTCTATGGCTACACCTTC; cdr3_aa: CASSLEPLGRQVYGYTF
d_call: .; j_call: TRBJ2-2; v_call: TRBV3-1/TRBV3-2; clone_size: .; cdr3_nt: TGTGCCAGCAGCCCGAAACGGGGCGGGGAGCTGTTTTTT; cdr3_aa: CASSPKRGGELFF
d_call: .; j_call: TRBJ1-5; v_call: TRBV5-1; clone_size: .; cdr3_nt: TGCGCCAGCAGCTTGGCCGGGTATAGCAATCAGCCCCAGCATTTT; cdr3_aa: CASSLAGYSNQPQHF
d_call: TRBD1; j_call: TRBJ1-2; v_call: TRBV12-3/TRBV12-4; clone_size: .; cdr3_nt: TGTGCCAGCAGTCCGGACAGGGGTTGGGGCTACACCTTC; cdr3_aa: CASSPDRGWGYTF
d_call: .; j_call: TRBJ1-1; v_call: TRBV7-2; clone_size: few; cdr3_nt: TGTGCCAGCAGCCTAGAGGGGGGAGGGGCAGCTTTCTTT; cdr3_aa: CASSLEGGGAAFF
d_call: .; j_call: TRBJ2-3; v_call: TRBV18; clone_size: .; cdr3_nt: TGTGCCAGCTCACCACAGGGGAACACAGATACGCAGTATTTT; cdr3_aa: CASSPQGNTDTQYF
d_call: .; j_call: TRBJ1-6; v_call: TRBV3-1/TRBV3-2; clone_size: .; cdr3_nt: TGTGCCAGCAGCCAAGAACTCCCGGGGTCACCCCTCCACTTT; cdr3_aa: CASSQELPGSPLHF
d_call: TRBD1; j_call: TRBJ2-3; v_call: TRBV7-2; clone_size: .; cdr3_nt: TGTGCCAGCAGCTTAGCAGGGGGCGGGTGGACAGATACGCAGTATTTT; cdr3_aa: CASSLAGGGWTDTQYF
d_call: .; j_call: TRBJ1-1; v_call: TRBV7-8; clone_size: .; cdr3_nt: TGTGCCAGCAGCTCCGCCCTGACTGGGAGGGACACTGAAGCTTTCTTT; cdr3_aa: CASSSALTGRDTEAFF
d_call: .; j_call: TRBJ2-1; v_call: TRBV27; clone_size: .; cdr3_nt: TGTGCCAGCAGTTTTTCTAGCAGTGGTGAGCAGTTCTTC; cdr3_aa: CASSFSSSGEQFF